This T cell receptor (beta chain) came from a study of T-cell reconstitution after alpha-beta-depleted transplantation in children. A library of TCRbeta sequences, prepared with unique molecular identifiers, was generated. TCRdb used MiXCR to reprocess the PCR reads, holding one entry per CDR3 protein. The data hold approximately 400,000 distinct CDR3 sequences, with roughly 10% observed a single time. Many counts were recorded for this clonotype. Trimming took off 4 bases at V and 0 bases at J, with 16 bases between the two ends. There are 16 residues in the CDR3. Germline V gene data show CDR1 as SGHKS and CDR2 as YYEKEE (reference sequence).

Sequencing was performed on PBMCs from the stem cell graft donor, taken from the stem cell graft. V gene TRBV5-5 combines with J gene TRBJ1-1; D unresolved. The origin of this receptor is a human donor who donated a stem cell graft to a child with acute myeloid leukemia. CDR3 amino acids: CASSPRDVRMNTEAFF. For the CDR3, the DNA is TGTGCCAGCAGCCCAAGGGATGTCCGGATGAACACTGAAGCTTTCTTT.